These 23 T cell receptor beta chains share one sample of origin, sequenced in a study of blood T cell repertoires in COVID-19. Generated by immunoSEQ multiplex PCR, the TCRdb table keeps only in-frame clones and is missing some. The top ten clones hold 8.5% to 10% of a sample with around 94,000 clones, roughly four fifths of them seen once. Sequences were obtained from peripheral blood. The receptor set was obtained from a man aged 35 to 55 with active or convalescent COVID-19.

The rearrangement joins TRBV15 to TRBJ2-3, with D unresolved. The CDR3 is made up of 12 amino acids. Trimming pared 8 bases from V and 5 bases from J, leaving 11 bases between. CDR1 and CDR2 from the germline V gene are LNHNV and YYDKDF (reference sequence). The CDR3 nucleotides read TGTGCCACCGGGCAAGTTAAAGATACGCAGTATTTT. It encodes CATGQVKDTQYF.

This clone occurred many times. V is TRBV7-9 and J is TRBJ2-7, with D possibly TRBD1 on 5 matching bases. CDR1 SEHNR and CDR2 FQNEAQ come from the germline V gene (reference sequence). V was shortened by 4 bases and J by 6 bases, with 10 bases between the two germline ends. The CDR3 has 12 amino acids. The CDR3 coding sequence is TGTGCCAGCAGCTACGCCCAGGGCGAGCAGTACTTC. Translating it yields CASSYAQGEQYF.

This clone has only a few counts. The chain couples TRBV18 to TRBJ1-1, with TRBD1 as a possible D gene (5 bases). The CDR3 sequence is 13 residues long. Between the trimmed V and J ends, which lost 6 bases and 3 bases, there was a span of 11 bases. CDR1 is KGHSH, CDR2 LQKENI, per germline. CDR3 bases: TGTGCCAGCTCTTGGACCAGGGACACTGAAGCTTTCTTT. It translates to CASSWTRDTEAFF.

This clone is a singleton in its sample. V usage is TRBV7-9 and J usage is TRBJ2-2, with D possibly matching TRBD2 (6 bases). V lost 6 bases, J lost 3 bases, and 11 bases lay in between. The CDR3 has 14 residues. The germline gives CDR1 SEHNR, CDR2 FQNEAQ (reference sequence). As DNA, the CDR3 is TGTGCCAGCAGTACTAGCAGGGACACCGGGGAGCTGTTTTTT. Its protein is CASSTSRDTGELFF.

This chain uses TRBV24-1 with TRBJ2-2, with D possibly TRBD2 on 6 matching bases. The germline CDR1 and CDR2 sequences are KGHDR and SFDVKD. V lost 9 bases and J lost 4, with 14 bases in between. The CDR3 is 14 amino acids. The CDR3 nucleotides are TGTGCCACCGAACGGGGGTCGGGCACCGGGGAGCTGTTTTTT. Translated, it gives CATERGSGTGELFF.

This chain uses TRBV9 with TRBJ2-1, with 7 bases lining up with TRBD2. CDR1 and CDR2 from the germline V gene are SGDLS and YYNGEE. This CDR3 spans 15 amino acids. V trimming: 0 bases; J trimming: 2 bases; junction bases outside the gene matches: 2. CDR3 DNA sequence: TGTGCCAGCAGCGTAGCCGGGGGGACCTACAATGAGCAGTTCTTC. Translating it yields CASSVAGGTYNEQFF.

CDR3 DNA sequence: TGTGCCAGCAGCTTAGACAGGTATAATTCACCCCTCCACTTT. As protein: CASSLDRYNSPLHF. The chain employs TRBV7-9 and TRBJ1-6, with TRBD1 as a possible D gene (5 bases). CDR1 SEHNR and CDR2 FQNEAQ come from the germline V gene (reference sequence). The CDR3 is 14 amino acids. Trimming took off 1 base at V and 4 bases at J, with 5 bases between the two ends. Drawing the rest from reference TRBV7-9 and TRBJ1-6, the complete variable domain is DTGVSQNPRHKITKRGQNVTFRCDPISEHNRLYWYRQTLGQGPEFLTYFQNEAQLEKSRLLSDRFSAERPKGSFSTLEIQRTEQGDSAMYLCASSLDRYNSPLHFGNGTRLTVT.

This clone was recorded once. In the same sample, other DNA sequences code for this CDR3. The rearrangement joins TRBV5-1 to TRBJ1-1, with no clear D. V was cut by 0 bases and J by 0 bases, with 6 bases left in between. CDR3 length: 14 residues. CDR1 is SGHRS, CDR2 YFSETQ, per germline. The CDR3 loop is CASSLDGMNTEAFF. The CDR3 region has the DNA TGCGCCAGCAGCTTGGACGGGATGAACACTGAAGCTTTCTTT.

Here the CDR3 reads CASRVYRGTAYEQYF. The CDR3 nucleotides are TGTGCCAGCAGGGTATACAGGGGGACCGCCTACGAGCAGTACTTC. This chain connects TRBV6-5 to TRBJ2-7; 8 bases match TRBD1. From germline, CDR1 is MNHEY and CDR2 SVGAGI. Unmatched junction bases numbered 9, after V lost 6 bases and J lost 2 bases. The length of the CDR3 is 15 residues.

The chain carries TRBV5-4 and TRBJ2-5; 7 bases map to TRBD1. Germline trimming cut 3 bases from V and 5 bases from J; bases unmatched to any gene: 13. The CDR3 runs 16 residues. Looked up from germline, CDR1 is SGHNT and CDR2 is YYREEE (reference sequence). CDR3 protein: CASSWAQQGSQETQYF. The CDR3 DNA follows: TGTGCCAGCAGCTGGGCCCAACAGGGGAGTCAGGAGACCCAGTACTTC.

The chain employs TRBV2 and TRBJ1-2; D is perhaps TRBD1 (6 bases). CDR3 length: 12 residues. V lost 4 bases and J lost 6, with 9 bases in between. The germline V gene has CDR1 SNHLY and CDR2 FYNNEI. Here the CDR3 reads CASSAAGDGYTF. In nucleotides, the CDR3 is TGTGCCAGCAGTGCGGCAGGGGATGGCTACACCTTC.

The CDR3 reads CASSPGGSNQPQHF. The CDR3 DNA is TGTGCCAGCAGCCCTGGAGGTAGCAATCAGCCCCAGCATTTT. This sequence joins TRBV6-2 or TRBV6-3 and TRBJ1-5; the D is unclear. The germline V gene has CDR1 MNHEY and CDR2 SVGEGT. Trimming took off 6 bases at V and 0 bases at J, with 9 bases between the two ends. This CDR3 comprises 14 residues.

This clone has only a few counts. V usage is TRBV7-3 and J usage is TRBJ1-1; D possibly corresponds to TRBD1 (5 bases). The CDR3 contains 14 residues. Per germline, CDR1 SGHTA and CDR2 FQGTGA. Trimming removed 2 bases at V and 0 bases at J, with 7 bases between. The CDR3 loop is CASSLQGMNTEAFF. Written as DNA, the CDR3 is TGTGCCAGCAGCTTACAGGGTATGAACACTGAAGCTTTCTTT.

V is TRBV6-5 and J is TRBJ2-7, with D maybe TRBD1 (5 bases). V was trimmed by 6 bases and J by 2 bases, leaving 17 bases between them. This CDR3 has 15 residues. The germline V gene has CDR1 MNHEY and CDR2 SVGAGI. As DNA, the CDR3 is TGTGCCAGCAGGACCTCTCCGACAGTCCCCTACGAGCAGTACTTC. Residues: CASRTSPTVPYEQYF.

This sequence joins TRBV5-6 and TRBJ1-1; D uncertain. This CDR3 comprises 15 residues. The germline V and J ends were trimmed by 0 bases and 1 base, with 10 bases remaining between them. Per germline, CDR1 SGHDT and CDR2 YYEEEE. The CDR3 region is CASSLDPQTNTEAFF. In DNA form, the CDR3 reads TGTGCCAGCAGCTTGGACCCACAGACGAACACTGAAGCTTTCTTT.

The rearrangement links TRBV19 to TRBJ1-5; TRBD1 agrees at 9 bases. After removal of 9 bases from V and 4 bases from J, the junction contained 13 bases not matched to a gene. CDR1 and CDR2 (germline): LNHDA, SQIVND (reference sequence). CDR3 length equals 16 residues. In DNA, the CDR3 is TGTGCCAGCACTGTCCACGGACAGGGGCCTAATCAGCCCCAGCATTTT. This gives the protein CASTVHGQGPNQPQHF.

The rearrangement links TRBV11-3 to TRBJ2-7; D not resolved. The V end lost 1 base, the J end lost 5 bases, and 18 bases lay between the germline ends. Germline assignment: CDR1 SGHNT and CDR2 YENEEA. The CDR3 spans 16 residues. As DNA, the CDR3 is TGTGCCAGCAGCTTAGGAGGCGGTGTGCGAGGCGACGAGCAGTACTTC. Encoded protein: CASSLGGGVRGDEQYF. The whole variable domain, filled in from reference TRBV11-3 and TRBJ2-7, reads EAGVVQSPRYKIIEKKQPVAFWCNPISGHNTLYWYLQNLGQGPELLIRYENEEAVDDSQLPKDRFSAERLKGVDSTLKIQPAELGDSAVYLCASSLGGGVRGDEQYFGPGTRLTVT.

The table lists this clone with a few counts. This chain links TRBV2 with TRBJ2-2, with 9 bases fitting TRBD1. Germline trimming cut 9 bases from V and 7 bases from J; bases unmatched to any gene: 3. Germline values: CDR1 SNHLY, CDR2 FYNNEI. CDR3 length equals 12 residues. The CDR3 region has the DNA TGTGCCAGACAGGGGGCAGGCGGGGAGCTGTTTTTT. Its translation: CARQGAGGELFF.

The chain recombines TRBV7-2 with TRBJ2-5; 10 positions agree with TRBD2. Per the germline V gene, CDR1 is SGHTA and CDR2 is FQGNSA. Trimming removed 6 bases from V and 5 bases from J; junction bases left unmatched: 6. This CDR3 is built from 14 residues. The CDR3 bases are TGTGCCAGCAGTCCCCTAGCGGGGGTGGAGACCCAGTACTTC. It encodes CASSPLAGVETQYF.

The gene calls are TRBV5-4 and TRBJ2-1; a possible D gene is TRBD2 (6 bases). Germline CDR1 SGHNT, CDR2 YYREEE (reference sequence). Between the trimmed V and J ends, which lost 1 base and 3 bases, there was a span of 11 bases. This CDR3 comprises 15 residues. The DNA of the CDR3 is TGTGCCAGCAGCTTGCCCCTCGGGAGCTACAATGAGCAGTTCTTC. Translating gives CASSLPLGSYNEQFF.

CDR3 sequence reads: CASSVGGSGGATDTQYF. DNA of the CDR3: TGTGCCAGCAGCGTAGGAGGGAGCGGGGGGGCCACAGATACGCAGTATTTT. The chain is built from TRBV9 and TRBJ2-3; TRBD2 matches 10 bases. Per germline, CDR1 SGDLS and CDR2 YYNGEE. This CDR3 region has 17 residues. With V trimmed by 0 bases and J by 2 bases, 6 bases remained unmatched.

The chain uses TRBV6-6 and TRBJ1-1; D is possibly TRBD1 (5 bases). Trimming took off 8 bases at V and 0 bases at J, with 10 bases between the two ends. The germline CDR1 and CDR2 sequences are MNHNY and SVGAGI (reference sequence). The CDR3 has 13 residues. The CDR3 loop is CASSAGMNTEAFF. CDR3 nucleotide sequence: TGTGCCAGCTCGGCAGGGATGAACACTGAAGCTTTCTTT.

The rearrangement joins TRBV6-1 to TRBJ2-1; weak D call: TRBD1 (5 bases). The CDR3 covers 14 residues. CDR1 and CDR2 from the germline V gene are MNHNS and SASEGT. Deletions cut 3 bases from V and 2 bases from J, with 8 bases between. The CDR3 region has the DNA TGTGCCAGCAGTGAGGGGCCGACCTACAATGAGCAGTTCTTC. Its translation is CASSEGPTYNEQFF.